The source of this T cell receptor (beta chain) is a study of cytomegalovirus exposure and HLA in healthy donors. Overall study results and limits: Most sequenced TCRs were rare (though some public TCRs occurred in many donors).

The CDR3 loop spans 17 amino acids. CDR1 and CDR2 (germline): MGHRA, YSYEKL. The V end lost 1 base, the J end lost 0 bases, and 13 bases lay between the germline ends. Points on this clone: The antigen is unknown.

TCRdb keeps only in-frame clones here, not all; method: immunoSEQ multiplex PCR. Among 220,000 or so clones listed, 80% to 90% were seen once. V is TRBV4-1 and J is TRBJ2-4; D may be TRBD1 (5 bases). The clonotype was recovered from a woman in her late teens or twenties in good health and CMV-seropositive. Specimen: PBMCs. The CDR3 protein is CASSQVGAVLAKNIQYF. CDR3 sequence (DNA): TGCGCCAGCAGCCAAGTTGGGGCCGTATTAGCCAAAAACATTCAGTACTTC.